A single sample gave rise to the 9 T cell receptor beta chains below, sequenced in a study of spatial heterogeneity in lung cancer. TCRdb analysed the 5' RACE reads with MiXCR anew, one entry per CDR3 protein. The sample has around 110,000 distinct CDR3 sequences, more than 10% seen once. The sample's time point: blood at routine non-recurrence follow-up after resection. Whole RNA was taken from tumor, nontumor lung or frozen PBMC; it was then sequenced unsorted. The material was PBMCs, obtained at follow-up. These TCRs come from a male donor with early-stage non-small cell lung cancer.

The J gene is TRBJ2-3, the V gene TRBV2; D is perhaps TRBD2 (6 bases). Germline CDR1 SNHLY, CDR2 FYNNEI. The CDR3 is 14 amino acids. The V end was cut by 8 bases, the J end by 4 bases, with 16 bases between. CDR3 in amino acids: CASVQTRNSDTQYF. The CDR3 DNA reads as TGTGCCAGCGTGCAGACTAGAAACTCAGATACGCAGTATTTT.

The chain links TRBV7-2 to TRBJ2-4; no firm D call. Germline V gene lookup returns CDR1 SGHTA and CDR2 FQGNSA. CDR3 length: 17 residues. Trimming cost V 1 base and J 0 bases, with 13 bases left between them. Here the CDR3 reads CASSLGWQYGAKNIQYF. Here the CDR3 DNA reads TGTGCCAGCAGCTTAGGTTGGCAGTATGGAGCCAAAAACATTCAGTACTTC.

The chain links TRBV3-1 to TRBJ2-1; D ambiguous. The germline V gene has CDR1 LGHDT and CDR2 YNNKEL (reference sequence). The V and J ends lost 4 bases and 4 bases respectively, with 17 bases between them. CDR3 length equals 16 residues. Here the CDR3 DNA reads TGTGCCAGCAGCCCGGCCTCGGGCGGAGCTTACAATGAGCAGTTCTTC. Protein: CASSPASGGAYNEQFF.

This clonotype was seen more than once but under ten times. The rearrangement joins TRBV4-3 to TRBJ2-1, with D possibly being TRBD2 (6 bases). This CDR3 contains 19 residues. V was pared by 0 bases and J by 4 bases, with 22 bases between. Germline lookup yields CDR1 LGHNA and CDR2 YSLEER. The DNA for the CDR3 is TGCGCCAGCAGCCAAGATTCGGCCTGGAGGGGTGACGTTTACAATGAGCAGTTCTTC. Encoded protein: CASSQDSAWRGDVYNEQFF.

The J gene is TRBJ1-4, the V gene TRBV20-1; D is unclear. Between the trimmed V and J ends, which lost 1 base and 2 bases, there was a span of 5 bases. Germline-derived CDR1 and CDR2 are DFQATT and SNEGSKA (reference sequence). The CDR3 totals 13 residues. The CDR3 nucleotides read TGCAGTGCTAGAGGGAGTACTAATGAAAAACTGTTTTTT. Residues: CSARGSTNEKLFF.

This clonotype was seen only a few times. The chain combines TRBV20-1 with TRBJ1-6; D unresolved. Germline V gene lookup returns CDR1 DFQATT and CDR2 SNEGSKA (reference sequence). The CDR3 has 15 amino acids. With 0 bases removed from V and 9 bases from J, the gap between germline ends came to 15 bases. The CDR3 sequence: CSARDLFIKGSPLHF. CDR3 nucleotides: TGCAGTGCTAGAGATCTGTTTATTAAGGGTTCACCCCTCCACTTT.

This clonotype was counted many times. The gene calls are TRBV19 and TRBJ1-5; possible D gene TRBD1, 6 bases. Between the trimmed V and J ends, which lost 8 bases and 1 base, there was a span of 18 bases. This CDR3 is 16 amino acids long. Germline V gene lookup returns CDR1 LNHDA and CDR2 SQIVND (reference sequence). For the CDR3, the DNA is TGTGCCAGTCCGGGACAAAATTCTGACAGCAATCAGCCCCAGCATTTT. It codes for CASPGQNSDSNQPQHF.

This clonotype showed up just a few times. The J gene is TRBJ1-2, the V gene TRBV7-8; D unclear. Germline V lookup: CDR1 SGHVS, CDR2 FQNEAQ. This CDR3 region has 13 residues. Between the trimmed V and J ends, which lost 1 base and 1 base, there was a span of 4 bases. The CDR3 spells CASSLDINYGYTF. In DNA form, the CDR3 reads TGTGCCAGCAGCTTAGATATTAACTATGGCTACACCTTC.

This clonotype was seen more than once but under ten times. The genes are TRBV7-3 and TRBJ1-1; the D is unclear. V gave up 3 bases and J gave up 11 bases, with 16 bases separating them. Germline CDR1 reads SGHTA; CDR2 reads FQGTGA. This CDR3 region has 13 residues. This CDR3 reads CASSLTGRDLAFF. In nucleotides, the CDR3 is TGTGCCAGCAGCTTGACGGGAAGAGATCTGGCTTTCTTT. Variable domain in full (rest from reference TRBV7-3 and TRBJ1-1): GAGVSQTPSNKVTEKGKYVELRCDPISGHTALYWYRQSLGQGPEFLIYFQGTGAADDSGLPNDRFFAVRPEGSVSTLKIQRTERGDSAVYLCASSLTGRDLAFFGQGTRLTVV.